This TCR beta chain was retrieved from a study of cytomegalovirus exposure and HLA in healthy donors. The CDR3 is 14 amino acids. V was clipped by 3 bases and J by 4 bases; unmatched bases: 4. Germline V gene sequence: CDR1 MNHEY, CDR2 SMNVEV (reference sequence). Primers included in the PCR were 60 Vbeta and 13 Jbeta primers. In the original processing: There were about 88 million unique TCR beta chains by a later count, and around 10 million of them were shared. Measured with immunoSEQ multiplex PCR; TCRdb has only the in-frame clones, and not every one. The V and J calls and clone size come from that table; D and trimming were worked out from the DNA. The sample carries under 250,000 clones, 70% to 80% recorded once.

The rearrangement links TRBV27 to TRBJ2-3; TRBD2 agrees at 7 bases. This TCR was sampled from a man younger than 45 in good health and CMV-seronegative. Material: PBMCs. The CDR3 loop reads CASSFWAGADTQYF. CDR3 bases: TGTGCCAGCAGTTTTTGGGCGGGAGCAGATACGCAGTATTTT.